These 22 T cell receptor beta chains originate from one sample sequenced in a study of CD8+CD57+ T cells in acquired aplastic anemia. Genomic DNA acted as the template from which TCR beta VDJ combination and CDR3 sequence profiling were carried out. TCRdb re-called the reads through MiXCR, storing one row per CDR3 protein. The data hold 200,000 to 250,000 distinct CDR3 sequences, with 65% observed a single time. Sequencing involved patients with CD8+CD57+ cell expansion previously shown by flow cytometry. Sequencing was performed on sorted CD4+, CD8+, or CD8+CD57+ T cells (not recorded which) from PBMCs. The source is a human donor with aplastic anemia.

The CDR3 reads CASSQGTVTDTQYF. The CDR3 DNA is TGTGCCAGCAGCCAAGGGACGGTCACAGATACGCAGTATTTT. The J gene is TRBJ2-3, the V gene TRBV3-1; no firm D call. V gave up 1 base and J gave up 2 bases, with 7 bases separating them. Germline lookup yields CDR1 LGHDT and CDR2 YNNKEL (reference sequence). The CDR3 has 14 residues.

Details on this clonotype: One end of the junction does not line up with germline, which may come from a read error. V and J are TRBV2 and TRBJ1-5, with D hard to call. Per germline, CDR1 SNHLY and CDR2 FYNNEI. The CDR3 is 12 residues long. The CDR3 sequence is CASSESIQPQHF. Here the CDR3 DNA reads TGTGCCAGCAGTGAATCGATTCAACCCCAGCATTTC.

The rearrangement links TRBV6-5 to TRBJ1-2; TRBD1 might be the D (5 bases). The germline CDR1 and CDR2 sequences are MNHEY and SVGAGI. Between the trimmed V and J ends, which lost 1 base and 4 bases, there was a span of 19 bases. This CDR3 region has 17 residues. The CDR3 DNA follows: TGTGCCAGCAGTTACTTCCCAGGGACGGCTCGGAGCTATGGCTACACCTTC. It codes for CASSYFPGTARSYGYTF.

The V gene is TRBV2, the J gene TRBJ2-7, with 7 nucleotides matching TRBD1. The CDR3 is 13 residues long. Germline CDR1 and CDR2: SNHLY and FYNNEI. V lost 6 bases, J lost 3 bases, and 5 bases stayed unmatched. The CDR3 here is CASRRQGLYEQYF. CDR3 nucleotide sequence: TGTGCCAGCAGGCGACAGGGCCTCTACGAGCAGTACTTC. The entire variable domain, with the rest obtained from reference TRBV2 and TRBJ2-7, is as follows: EPEVTQTPSHQVTQMGQEVILRCVPISNHLYFYWYRQILGQKVEFLVSFYNNEISEKSEIFDDQFSVERPDGSNFTLKIRSTKLEDSAMYFCASRRQGLYEQYFGPGTRLTVT.

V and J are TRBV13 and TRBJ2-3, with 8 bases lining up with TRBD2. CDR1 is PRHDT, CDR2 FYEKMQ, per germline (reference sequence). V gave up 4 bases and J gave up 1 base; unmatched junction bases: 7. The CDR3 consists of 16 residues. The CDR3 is CASSSRAGGRTDTQYF. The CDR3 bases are TGTGCCAGCAGCTCCCGGGCGGGGGGCCGCACAGATACGCAGTATTTT.

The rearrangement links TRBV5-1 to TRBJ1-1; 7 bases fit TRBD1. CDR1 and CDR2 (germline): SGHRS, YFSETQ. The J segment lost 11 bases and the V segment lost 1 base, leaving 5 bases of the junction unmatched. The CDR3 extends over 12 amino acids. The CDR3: CASSLSQGDAFF. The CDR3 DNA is TGCGCCAGCAGCTTGAGCCAGGGGGATGCTTTCTTT.

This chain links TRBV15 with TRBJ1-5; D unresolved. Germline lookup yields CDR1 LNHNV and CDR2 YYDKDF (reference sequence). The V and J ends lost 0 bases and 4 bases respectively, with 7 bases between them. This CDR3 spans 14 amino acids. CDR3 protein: CATSRDLGNQPQHF. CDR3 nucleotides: TGTGCCACCAGCAGAGATCTGGGAAATCAGCCCCAGCATTTT.

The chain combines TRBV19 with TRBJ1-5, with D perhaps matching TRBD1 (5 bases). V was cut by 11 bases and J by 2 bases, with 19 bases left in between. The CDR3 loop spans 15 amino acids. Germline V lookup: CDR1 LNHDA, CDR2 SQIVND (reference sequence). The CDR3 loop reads CAGGTQGSGNQPQHF. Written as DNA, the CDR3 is TGTGCCGGGGGGACCCAGGGATCGGGCAATCAGCCCCAGCATTTT. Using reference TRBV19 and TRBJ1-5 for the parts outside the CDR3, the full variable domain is DGGITQSPKYLFRKEGQNVTLSCEQNLNHDAMYWYRQDPGQGLRLIYYSQIVNDFQKGDIAEGYSVSREKKESFPLTVTSAQKNPTAFYLCAGGTQGSGNQPQHFGDGTRLSIL.

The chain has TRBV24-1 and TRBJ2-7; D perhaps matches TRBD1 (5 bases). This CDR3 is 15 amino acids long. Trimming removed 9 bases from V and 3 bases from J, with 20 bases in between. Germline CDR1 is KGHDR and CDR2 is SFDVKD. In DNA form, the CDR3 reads TGTGCCACCTCGGACAAAAAGGGAAGTATCTACGAGCAGTACTTC. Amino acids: CATSDKKGSIYEQYF.

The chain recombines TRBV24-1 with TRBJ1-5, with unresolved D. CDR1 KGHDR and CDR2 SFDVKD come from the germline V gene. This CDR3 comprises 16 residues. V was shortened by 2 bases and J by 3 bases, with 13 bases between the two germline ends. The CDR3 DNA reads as TGTGCCACCAGTGATTCGCCCGGGGAGCCCAATCAGCCCCAGCATTTT. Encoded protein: CATSDSPGEPNQPQHF.

DNA for the CDR3: TGCGCCAGCAGCTTTGAGCCGGGAGGAAGCAATGAGCAGTTCTTC. This gives the protein CASSFEPGGSNEQFF. The chain uses TRBV5-1 and TRBJ2-1, with 7 bases matching TRBD2. Germline CDR1 and CDR2: SGHRS and YFSETQ. V dropped 2 bases and J dropped 6; count of bases not matched to a gene: 8. The CDR3 length is 15 residues.

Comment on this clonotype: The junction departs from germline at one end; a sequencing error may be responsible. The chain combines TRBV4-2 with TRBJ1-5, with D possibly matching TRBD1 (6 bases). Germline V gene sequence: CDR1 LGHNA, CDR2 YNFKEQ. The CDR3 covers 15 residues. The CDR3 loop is CASSHQGTGNQSQHF. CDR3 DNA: TGTGCCAGCAGCCACCAGGGGACGGGCAATCAGTCCCAGCATTTT.

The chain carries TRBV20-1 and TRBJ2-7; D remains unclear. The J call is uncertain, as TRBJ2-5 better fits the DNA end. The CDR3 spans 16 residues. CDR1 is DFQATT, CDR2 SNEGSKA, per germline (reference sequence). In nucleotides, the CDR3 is TGCAGTGCTACAAGACGAGGACGGCCCATCCAAGAGACCCAGTACTTC. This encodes CSATRRGRPIQETQYF.

CDR3 amino acids: CATSDRRSYNEQFF. The CDR3 coding sequence is TGTGCCACCAGCGACAGACGCTCCTACAATGAGCAGTTCTTC. The rearrangement links TRBV24-1 to TRBJ2-1, with D perhaps TRBD1 (5 bases). CDR1 is KGHDR, CDR2 SFDVKD, per germline. V lost 7 bases and J lost 0, with 9 bases in between. The CDR3 contains 14 residues.

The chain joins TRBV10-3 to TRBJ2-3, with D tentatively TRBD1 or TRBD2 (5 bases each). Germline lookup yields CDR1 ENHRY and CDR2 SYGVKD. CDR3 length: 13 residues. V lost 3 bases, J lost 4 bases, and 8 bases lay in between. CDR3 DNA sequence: TGTGCCATCAGTGATTCGGGACCAGATACGCAGTATTTT. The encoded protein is CAISDSGPDTQYF.

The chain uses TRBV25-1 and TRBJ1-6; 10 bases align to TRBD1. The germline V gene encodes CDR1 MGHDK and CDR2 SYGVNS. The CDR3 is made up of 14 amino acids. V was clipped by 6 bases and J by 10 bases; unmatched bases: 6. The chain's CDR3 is CASRETGQGSPLHF. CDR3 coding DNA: TGTGCCAGCAGAGAGACGGGACAGGGGTCACCCCTCCACTTT.

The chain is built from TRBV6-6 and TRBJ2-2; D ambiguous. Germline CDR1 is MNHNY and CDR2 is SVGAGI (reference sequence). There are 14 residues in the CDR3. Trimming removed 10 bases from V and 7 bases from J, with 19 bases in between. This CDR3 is CATLREGWGGELFF. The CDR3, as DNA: TGTGCCACCTTAAGAGAAGGGTGGGGCGGGGAGCTGTTTTTT.

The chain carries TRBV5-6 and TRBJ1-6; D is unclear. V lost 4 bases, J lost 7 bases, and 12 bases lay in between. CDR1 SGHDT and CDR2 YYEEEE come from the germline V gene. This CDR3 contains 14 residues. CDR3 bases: TGTGCCAGCAGCATGAGGGCCTTAAATTCACCCCTCCACTTT. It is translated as CASSMRALNSPLHF.

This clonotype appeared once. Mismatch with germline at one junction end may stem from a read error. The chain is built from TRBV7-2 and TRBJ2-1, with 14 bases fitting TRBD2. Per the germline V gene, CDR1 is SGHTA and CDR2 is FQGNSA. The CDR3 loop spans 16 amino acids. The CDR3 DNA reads TGCGCCAGCAGCACCGGACTAGCGGGAGGCGGGAATGAGCAGTTCTTC. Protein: CASSTGLAGGGNEQFF.

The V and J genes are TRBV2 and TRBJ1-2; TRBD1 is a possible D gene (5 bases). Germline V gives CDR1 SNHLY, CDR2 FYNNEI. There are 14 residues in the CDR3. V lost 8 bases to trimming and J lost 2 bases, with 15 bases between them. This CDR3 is CASRDPKRNYGYTF. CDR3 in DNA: TGTGCCAGCCGGGACCCAAAAAGGAACTATGGCTACACCTTC.

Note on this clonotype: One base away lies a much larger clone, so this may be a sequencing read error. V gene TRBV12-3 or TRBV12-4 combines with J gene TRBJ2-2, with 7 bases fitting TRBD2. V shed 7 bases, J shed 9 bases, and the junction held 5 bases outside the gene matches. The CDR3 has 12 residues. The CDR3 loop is CASNGGTWELFF. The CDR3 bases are TGTGCCAGCAACGGGGGGACCTGGGAGCTGTTTTTT.

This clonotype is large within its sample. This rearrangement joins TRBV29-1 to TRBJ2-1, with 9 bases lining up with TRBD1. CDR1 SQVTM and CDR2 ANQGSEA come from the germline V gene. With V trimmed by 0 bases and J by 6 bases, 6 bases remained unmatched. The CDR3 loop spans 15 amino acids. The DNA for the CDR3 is TGCAGCGTTGAAGACAACAGGGGGCTTATCAATGAGCAGTTCTTC. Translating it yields CSVEDNRGLINEQFF.